The subject of this entry is one T cell receptor (beta chain). This clonotype showed up many times. It lacks a known antigen. Per-nucleotide qualities are absent, and no much larger clonotype sits a single base away. These data come from a study of CD8 T cells in ankylosing spondylitis (dated 2017 in TCRdb). Background on the whole study: To find TCR variants linked to disease, the study profiled T cell receptor beta repertoires in ankylosing spondylitis patients and healthy donors. The full study cohort was made up of under 30 ankylosing spondylitis patients and fewer than 120 healthy donors. Peripheral blood was sampled, and synovial fluid was additionally collected from ankylosing spondylitis patients.

Instrument on record: Illumina HiSeq 2500. Quantitative 5'-RACE with molecular barcodes was used to prepare TCR beta libraries. Processing in the source paper ran as follows. A new computational method, built on a probabilistic model of VDJ rearrangement, was used to identify disease-linked TCR variants. The raw public reads went through TCRdb reprocessing: fastp at Q25, MiXCR clone calling, in-frame beta chains kept. Each CDR3 protein appears once, grouped with its most common genes and DNA. What appears here as the V and J calls and clone size reflects TCRdb's work, not the paper's. For this sample the table gives 220,000 or so distinct CDR3 sequences, of which 10% were detected only once. The top ten clonotypes cover over 20% of the sample. Via the germline V gene, CDR1 is MNHEY and CDR2 SVGAGI. The CDR3 goes from the cysteine to the phenylalanine over 11 residues. The sequence is cut down to CDR3 DNA, 33 bases in frame from base 1.

Broader findings and caveats from the paper: A TCR beta motif of eight highly homologous amino acid variants appeared characteristic of blood from ankylosing spondylitis patients. Some TCR beta motif variants had previously been reported in synovial fluid and blood of reactive arthritis patients, which suggested common disease-initiation mechanisms. The disease-linked clones were reported to be significantly enriched in matched synovial fluid samples from ankylosing spondylitis patients. The disease-linked clones showed a CD8+ phenotype and occurred at relatively low frequencies in peripheral blood.

The TCR was taken from a male donor with ankylosing spondylitis or in good health (not recorded which). Specimen: blood, either unsorted or a sorted T cell fraction (not recorded which). The sequence is built from TRBV6-5 and TRBJ2-7, and the D gene may be TRBD2, 6 bases matching. The DNA is as follows: TGTAGTGTAGCGGACTCCTACGAGCAGTACTTC. Its coded protein is CSVADSYEQYF.